This record concerns one T cell receptor beta chain sequence. It has no known antigen specificity. The sample holds no much larger clone one base away, and base qualities are not on file. The CDR3 numbers 14 residues from cysteine through phenylalanine. Kept here is only the CDR3 DNA, which spans 42 bases and is read in frame from base 1. Trimming at the junction amounts to 5 bases on V and 1 base on J, and the germline ends lie 9 bases apart. The germline V gene supplies CDR1 SGHTA and CDR2 FQGNSA. The sample originates from a study of radiotherapy plus CTLA-4 blockade in lung cancer (dated by TCRdb to 2016 to 2019). About the investigation overall: Objective responses occurred in approximately 19% of enrolled patients, and around 29% achieved disease control.

The full study reports these points: The strongest predictors of response, as reported, were early dynamic changes in blood T cell clones along with a rise in serum interferon-beta after radiation. TCR clones derived from tumors expanded in peripheral blood after treatment with radiotherapy and ipilimumab.

Libraries were prepared through the immunoSEQ multiplex PCR assay. In its TCRdb copy, this immuneACCESS table keeps in-frame sequences only and misses some clones. Where compared with another copy, unresolved V genes explain less than half of these, and the others have no known cause. The sample data list tens of thousands of clones, and over 70% of these were observed just once. 3.5% to 4.5% of the sample lies in the top ten. Focal radiation therapy combined with CTLA-4 blockade (ipilimumab) was tested in patients with chemo-refractory metastatic non-small-cell lung cancer. The rearranged chain carries TRBV7-2 and TRBJ2-1; TRBD2 might be the D gene, on 5 matching bases. The sequenced sample was peripheral blood, obtained from a patient treated with radiotherapy plus ipilimumab. This receptor was obtained from a human donor with non-small cell lung cancer who had a partial response to radiotherapy plus ipilimumab. DNA sequence: TGTGCCAGCAGCCCCTGGACTTCCTACAATGAGCAGTTCTTC. Translation gives CASSPWTSYNEQFF.